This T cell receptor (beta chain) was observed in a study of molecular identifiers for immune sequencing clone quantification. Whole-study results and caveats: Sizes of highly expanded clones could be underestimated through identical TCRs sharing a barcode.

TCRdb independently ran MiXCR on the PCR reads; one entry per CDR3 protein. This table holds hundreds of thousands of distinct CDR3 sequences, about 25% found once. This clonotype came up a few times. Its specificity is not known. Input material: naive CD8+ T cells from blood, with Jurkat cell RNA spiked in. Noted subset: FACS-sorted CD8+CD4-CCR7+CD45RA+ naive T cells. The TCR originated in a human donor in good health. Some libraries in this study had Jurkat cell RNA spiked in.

The CDR3 nucleotides read TGCAGTGTGCGCCCAGATACGCAGTATTTT. Its translation: CSVRPDTQYF. This sequence joins TRBV20-1 and TRBJ2-3; D gene uncertain. The CDR3 consists of 10 residues. V shed 7 bases and J shed 4 bases, with 6 bases lying between them. CDR1 DFQATT and CDR2 SNEGSKA come from the germline V gene (reference sequence).